The clone carrying this T cell receptor (beta chain) was observed once. Its antigen remains unknown. During the collection period, no donor immune events like infections were recorded. This record belongs to a study of identifying expanded T cells in peripheral blood. Study findings and constraints: Approximately 2-week clone count variance significantly increased as total template count grew. Over two and four weeks, about 17 and 20 clones changed, versus around 1.2 between replicates.

TCRdb keeps only in-frame clones here, not all; method: immunoSEQ multiplex PCR. The sample shows roughly 100,000 clones, approximately 88% of them seen only once. From germline, CDR1 is SNHLY and CDR2 FYNNEI. The CDR3 is 16 residues long. Trimming removed 5 bases from V and 8 bases from J; junction bases left unmatched: 9. The rearrangement uses TRBV2 and TRBJ2-2, with 12 bases that match TRBD2. The TCR was taken from a person aged 18 to 69 in good health. Sequences were obtained from blood. The DNA for the CDR3 is TGTGCCAGCAGTTCAGGGACTAGCGGGTCAAGGGGGGAGCTGTTTTTT. Amino acid sequence: CASSSGTSGSRGELFF.